This T cell receptor (beta chain) was captured by sequencing in a study of early T cells in non-severe SARS-CoV-2 infection. This clonotype was seen only a few times. The antigen is undetermined. Study-level points and caveats: Missing private and CD4 specificities, VDJdb matching favored anti-spike CD8 responses.

One entry per CDR3 protein results from TCRdb running MiXCR on the 5' RACE reads. The sample shows tens of thousands of distinct CDR3 sequences, just under 9% of them seen only once. Germline V lookup: CDR1 SGHAT, CDR2 FQNNGV. V was pared by 0 bases and J by 2 bases, with 10 bases between. CDR3 length: 15 residues. The genes are TRBV11-2 and TRBJ1-2, with D possibly matching TRBD1 (6 bases). This TCR was sampled from an adult who was a healthcare worker with PCR-confirmed SARS-CoV-2 infection or an uninfected control (not recorded which). Specimen: whole blood. The CDR3, as DNA: TGTGCCAGCAGCTTAGAGGGGGCCTCGAACTATGGCTACACCTTC. This translates into CASSLEGASNYGYTF.